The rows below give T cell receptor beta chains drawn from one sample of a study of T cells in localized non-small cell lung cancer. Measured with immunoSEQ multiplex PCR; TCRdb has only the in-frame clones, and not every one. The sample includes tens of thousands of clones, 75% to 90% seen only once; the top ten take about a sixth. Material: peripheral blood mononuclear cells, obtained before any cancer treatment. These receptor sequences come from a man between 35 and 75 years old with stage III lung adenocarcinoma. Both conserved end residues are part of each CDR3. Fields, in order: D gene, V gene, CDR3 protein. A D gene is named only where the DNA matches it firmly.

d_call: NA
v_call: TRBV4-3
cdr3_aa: CASSQERLAYNEQFF

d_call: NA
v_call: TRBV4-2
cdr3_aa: CASSQDQGTHYNEQFF

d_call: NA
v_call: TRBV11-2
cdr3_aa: CASSLVAGQTYEQYF

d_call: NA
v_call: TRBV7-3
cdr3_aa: CASSLTGRTGELFF

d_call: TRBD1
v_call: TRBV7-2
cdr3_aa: CASRPRTGGYNEQFF

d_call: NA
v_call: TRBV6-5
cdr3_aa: CASSSFDSYGYTF

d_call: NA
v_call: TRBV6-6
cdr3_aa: CASSYQQETQYF

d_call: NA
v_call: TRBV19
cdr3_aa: CASSAQVNYGYTF

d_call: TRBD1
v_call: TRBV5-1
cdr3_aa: CASSLEGTGRDTQYF

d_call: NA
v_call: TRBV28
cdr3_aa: CASSFTDTQYF

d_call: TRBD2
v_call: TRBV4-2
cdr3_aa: CASSQGQRGVTDTQYF

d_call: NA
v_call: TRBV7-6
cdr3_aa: CASSSQPGGAGNEQFF

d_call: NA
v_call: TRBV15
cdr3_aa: CATSRDVRAYEQYF

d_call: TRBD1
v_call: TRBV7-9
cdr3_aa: CASSHRDRDGYTF

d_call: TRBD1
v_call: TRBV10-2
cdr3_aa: CASTNVPGQEGDSPLHF

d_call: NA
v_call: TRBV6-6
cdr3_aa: CASNNYRAGQPQHF

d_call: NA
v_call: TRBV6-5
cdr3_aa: CASSILGISSPLHF

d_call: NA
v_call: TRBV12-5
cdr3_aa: CASGWRLDTEAFF

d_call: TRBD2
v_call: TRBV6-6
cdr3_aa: CASARRGGADTQYF

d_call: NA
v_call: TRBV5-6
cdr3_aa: CASSLHPGTEAFF

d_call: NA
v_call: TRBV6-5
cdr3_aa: CAIRRANNYGYTF

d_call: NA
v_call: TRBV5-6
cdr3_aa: CASSSPRPVGYNEQFF

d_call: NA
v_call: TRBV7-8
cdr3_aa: CASRSSYNSPLHF

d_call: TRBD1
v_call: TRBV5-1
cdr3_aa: CASSLTGIQETQYF

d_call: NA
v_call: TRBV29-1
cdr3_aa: CSVVPTGPWNYGYTF

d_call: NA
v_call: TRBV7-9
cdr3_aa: CASSSEGSDTQYF

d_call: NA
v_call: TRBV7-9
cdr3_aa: CASSLVSGDRGYTF

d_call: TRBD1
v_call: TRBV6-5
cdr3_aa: CASRRTGGGEKLFF